These 27 T cell receptor beta chains came from one sample sequenced in a study of human T cells and chemical hapten exposure. TCRdb reprocessed the RACE reads with MiXCR, giving one entry per CDR3 protein. Of roughly 200,000 distinct CDR3 sequences listed, around a quarter are singletons. The sample's time point: patch test 3, about 24 weeks after DPC sensitization. Treatment denoted: therapeutic diphenylcyclopropenone sensitization with weekly scalp DPC. The sample in question was whole blood, obtained in connection with sensitization to the hapten diphenylcyclopropenone (DPC). These receptors were taken from a woman in her 40s with alopecia areata. Some clones in this sample may be carry-over from other donors' samples.

This clonotype was seen only once. V and J are TRBV6-5 and TRBJ1-4; no definite D call. The CDR3 spans 13 residues. Trimming stripped 5 bases from V and 3 bases from J, with 7 bases between. Looked up from germline, CDR1 is MNHEY and CDR2 is SVGAGI. The CDR3: CASSRAANEKLFF. The CDR3, as DNA: TGTGCCAGCAGTCGGGCGGCTAATGAAAAACTGTTTTTT.

V gene TRBV6-2 or TRBV6-3 combines with J gene TRBJ2-1; 8 bases fit TRBD2. Germline V gene lookup returns CDR1 MNHEY and CDR2 SVGEGT. V trimming: 5 bases; J trimming: 13 bases; junction bases outside the gene matches: 7. The CDR3 length is 12 residues. CDR3 protein: CASSLPGTSQFF. The CDR3 region has the DNA TGTGCCAGCAGTCTCCCCGGGACTAGTCAGTTCTTC.

This clonotype was recorded at least ten times. J is TRBJ1-1 and V is TRBV6-1; 8 bases align to TRBD1. Germline V gene data show CDR1 as MNHNS and CDR2 as SASEGT. Trimming at V came to 5 bases and at J to 1 base, leaving 6 bases not matched to a gene. The CDR3 sequence is 15 residues long. The CDR3 here is CASSQKGTGNTEAFF. The CDR3 bases are TGTGCCAGCAGTCAAAAGGGGACAGGGAACACTGAAGCTTTCTTT.

This clonotype has ten or more counts. The gene calls are TRBV28 and TRBJ2-7; tentative D call: TRBD1 (6 bases). The CDR3 is 13 amino acids. V lost 4 bases and J lost 2, with 9 bases in between. Germline loops: CDR1 MDHEN, CDR2 SYDVKM. The CDR3, as DNA: TGTGCCAGCAGTTCCGGGACAACCTACGAGCAGTACTTC. This codes for CASSSGTTYEQYF.

This clonotype was observed a few times. V and J are TRBV4-2 and TRBJ2-1, with D uncertain. V lost 0 bases, J lost 9 bases, and 3 bases lay in between. The CDR3 length is 11 residues. Germline assignment: CDR1 LGHNA and CDR2 YNFKEQ. The CDR3 nucleotides are TGTGCCAGCAGCCAAGAGCTTGAGCAGTTCTTC. Its translation is CASSQELEQFF.

CDR3: CASQIQAGGTGELFF. CDR3 DNA: TGTGCCAGCCAAATTCAGGCAGGGGGAACCGGGGAGCTGTTTTTT. This chain joins TRBV7-3 and TRBJ2-2, with 7 bases identical to TRBD1. Trimming at V came to 8 bases and at J to 5 bases, leaving 11 bases not matched to a gene. Looked up from germline, CDR1 is SGHTA and CDR2 is FQGTGA. The CDR3 covers 15 residues.

V usage is TRBV20-1 and J usage is TRBJ2-3, with 7 positions matching TRBD2. Looked up from germline, CDR1 is DFQATT and CDR2 is SNEGSKA (reference sequence). Germline trimming cut 3 bases from V and 3 bases from J; bases unmatched to any gene: 9. The CDR3 extends over 15 amino acids. CDR3 loop: CSASGGGRGTDTQYF. The DNA for the CDR3 is TGCAGTGCTAGTGGCGGCGGGAGAGGTACAGATACGCAGTATTTT.

V gene TRBV7-2 combines with J gene TRBJ2-7, with TRBD1 identical over 8 bases. Germline V gene lookup returns CDR1 SGHTA and CDR2 FQGNSA. V trimming: 4 bases; J trimming: 5 bases; junction bases outside the gene matches: 4. The length of the CDR3 is 13 residues. Written as DNA, the CDR3 is TGTGCCAGCAGCTCGGACAGGGCTAACGAGCAGTACTTC. This translates into CASSSDRANEQYF.

This clonotype has a handful of counts. The chain carries TRBV11-2 and TRBJ2-7; D is unclear. Trimming shortened V by 5 bases and J by 3 bases, and 11 bases separated the two germline ends. The germline gives CDR1 SGHAT, CDR2 FQNNGV. CDR3 size: 13 residues. The CDR3 bases are TGTGCCAGCAGCCCGTCGGACGGCTACGAGCAGTACTTC. Translating gives CASSPSDGYEQYF.

This clonotype was detected a few times. V is TRBV28 and J is TRBJ2-2; TRBD1 agrees at 8 bases. The trim removed 2 bases at V and 4 bases at J, leaving 6 bases unmatched. CDR1 is MDHEN, CDR2 SYDVKM, per germline. The CDR3 loop spans 16 amino acids. CDR3 loop: CASSLRAGGGTGELFF. CDR3 DNA: TGTGCCAGCAGTTTACGGGCAGGGGGCGGCACCGGGGAGCTGTTTTTT. The full variable domain, completed using reference TRBV28 and TRBJ2-2, is DVKVTQSSRYLVKRTGEKVFLECVQDMDHENMFWYRQDPGLGLRLIYFSYDVKMKEKGDIPEGYSVSREKKERFSLILESASTNQTSMYLCASSLRAGGGTGELFFGEGSRLTVL.

The rearrangement links TRBV28 to TRBJ1-2; 9 nucleotides align to TRBD1. Germline V CDR1 and CDR2: MDHEN, SYDVKM. V trimming: 6 bases; J trimming: 5 bases; junction bases outside the gene matches: 7. The CDR3 consists of 14 residues. The CDR3 region is CASSPRQGDYGYTF. In DNA form, the CDR3 reads TGTGCCAGCAGCCCTCGACAGGGGGATTATGGCTACACCTTC.

This clonotype was seen only a few times. The rearrangement links TRBV20-1 to TRBJ2-7; D not resolved. Germline CDR1 is DFQATT and CDR2 is SNEGSKA (reference sequence). This CDR3 is 15 amino acids long. Trimming stripped 1 base from V and 1 base from J, with 14 bases between. CDR3 DNA: TGCAGTGCTAGAGGGCCGACCGATCCTTCCTACGAGCAGTACTTC. Protein sequence: CSARGPTDPSYEQYF.

This clonotype has ten or more counts. The chain combines TRBV29-1 with TRBJ1-1, with D hard to call. Germline CDR1 reads SQVTM; CDR2 reads ANQGSEA. Trimming shortened V by 5 bases and J by 0 bases, and 10 bases separated the two germline ends. The CDR3 is 13 residues long. CDR3 residues: CSVRGVMNTEAFF. The CDR3 bases are TGCAGCGTTCGTGGAGTAATGAACACTGAAGCTTTCTTT. The full variable domain, in which reference TRBV29-1 and TRBJ1-1 provide the parts outside the CDR3, is SAVISQKPSRDICQRGTSLTIQCQVDSQVTMMFWYRQQPGQSLTLIATANQGSEATYESGFVIDKFPISRPNLTFSTLTVSNMSPEDSSIYLCSVRGVMNTEAFFGQGTRLTVV.

This clonotype showed up just a few times. V usage is TRBV27 and J usage is TRBJ2-4, with D unclear. V lost 0 bases and J 4 bases, leaving 7 bases between the germline ends. Germline assignment: CDR1 MNHEY and CDR2 SMNVEV (reference sequence). This CDR3 spans 14 amino acids. CDR3 DNA sequence: TGTGCCAGCAGTTTATCCTACGAGAAAAACATTCAGTACTTC. It codes for CASSLSYEKNIQYF.

This clonotype appeared a few times. The chain combines TRBV29-1 with TRBJ2-5; the match to TRBD1 covers 11 bases. With V trimmed by 4 bases and J by 7 bases, 8 bases remained unmatched. This CDR3 region has 14 residues. The V gene's germline CDR1 is SQVTM and CDR2 ANQGSEA. CDR3 sequence: CSVARGQGVGTQYF. In nucleotides, the CDR3 is TGCAGCGTTGCCCGGGGACAGGGGGTGGGGACCCAGTACTTC.

CDR3 amino acids: CASSNIALGLAGERNTGELFF. The CDR3 nucleotides read TGTGCCAGCAGCAATATTGCGCTGGGACTAGCGGGAGAGAGGAACACCGGGGAGCTGTTTTTT. This chain links TRBV7-2 with TRBJ2-2; 14 nucleotides match TRBD2. CDR1 is SGHTA, CDR2 FQGNSA, per germline. The CDR3 runs 21 residues. The trim removed 5 bases at V and 1 base at J, leaving 15 bases unmatched.

This clonotype came up a few times. The rearrangement links TRBV20-1 to TRBJ2-1; D possibly corresponds to TRBD2 (5 bases). CDR1 is DFQATT and CDR2 is SNEGSKA in the germline V gene (reference sequence). V gave up 5 bases and J gave up 10 bases, with 24 bases separating them. The length of the CDR3 is 15 residues. CDR3 sequence reads: CSAGNSGSGRREQFF. DNA for the CDR3: TGCAGTGCTGGGAACAGTGGGAGCGGTCGTAGAGAGCAGTTCTTC.

This clonotype was counted between two and nine times. The chain employs TRBV20-1 and TRBJ2-1; maybe TRBD1 (5 bases). V was trimmed by 0 bases and J by 4 bases, leaving 7 bases between them. There are 13 residues in the CDR3. CDR1 and CDR2 (germline): DFQATT, SNEGSKA (reference sequence). The CDR3 DNA reads TGCAGTGCTAGAGACCAGGGTTACAATGAGCAGTTCTTC. Its translation is CSARDQGYNEQFF.

This clonotype is a singleton in its sample. The chain has TRBV28 and TRBJ1-1, with D perhaps matching TRBD1 (6 bases). Germline values: CDR1 MDHEN, CDR2 SYDVKM. V lost 4 bases and J lost 3, with 21 bases in between. The CDR3 is made up of 17 amino acids. CDR3 loop: CASSYRPWGAADTEAFF. CDR3 DNA: TGTGCCAGCAGTTACCGCCCTTGGGGGGCCGCCGACACTGAAGCTTTCTTT.

The J gene is TRBJ1-5, the V gene TRBV20-1; D uncertain. The CDR3 is made up of 13 amino acids. Germline V gene sequence: CDR1 DFQATT, CDR2 SNEGSKA (reference sequence). The V gene lost 0 bases and the J gene lost 7 bases, with 10 bases spanning the gap. DNA of the CDR3: TGCAGTGCTAGAGATGGAACTGACCAGCCCCAGCATTTT. Residues: CSARDGTDQPQHF.

A few counts support this clonotype. The chain is built from TRBV28 and TRBJ1-2; maybe TRBD1 (6 bases). The CDR3 is 13 amino acids. The germline CDR1 and CDR2 sequences are MDHEN and SYDVKM. With 6 bases removed from V and 2 bases from J, the gap between germline ends came to 10 bases. CDR3 sequence: CASRIDRNYGYTF. The CDR3 coding sequence is TGTGCCAGCAGGATTGACAGGAACTATGGCTACACCTTC.

This chain joins TRBV28 and TRBJ2-2; TRBD2 matches 9 bases. The CDR3 length is 15 residues. Unmatched junction bases numbered 8, after V lost 6 bases and J lost 6 bases. The germline CDR1 and CDR2 sequences are MDHEN and SYDVKM. DNA for the CDR3: TGTGCCAGCAGACCGGGACTAGCCGCCTCCGGGGAGCTGTTTTTT. As protein: CASRPGLAASGELFF. Full variable domain (remainder filled in from reference TRBV28 and TRBJ2-2): DVKVTQSSRYLVKRTGEKVFLECVQDMDHENMFWYRQDPGLGLRLIYFSYDVKMKEKGDIPEGYSVSREKKERFSLILESASTNQTSMYLCASRPGLAASGELFFGEGSRLTVL.

Here the CDR3 DNA reads TGTGCCAGCAGATCGGATCGACAGCCGACCGGGTACGAGCAGTACTTC. Translation gives CASRSDRQPTGYEQYF. The V call is TRBV6-5, the J call TRBJ2-7, with D possibly TRBD1 on 5 matching bases. This CDR3 region has 16 residues. Per the germline V gene, CDR1 is MNHEY and CDR2 is SVGAGI. The V gene lost 6 bases and the J gene lost 4 bases, with 22 bases spanning the gap.

V usage is TRBV28 and J usage is TRBJ2-7; a weak D match, TRBD1 (6 bases). V lost 5 bases and J 7 bases, leaving 12 bases between the germline ends. Germline V gene lookup returns CDR1 MDHEN and CDR2 SYDVKM. This CDR3 spans 12 amino acids. The CDR3 DNA follows: TGTGCCAGCAGTCCACAGGGCGGAGAGCAGTACTTC. Encoded protein: CASSPQGGEQYF. Full variable domain (outside the CDR3, taken from reference TRBV28 and TRBJ2-7): DVKVTQSSRYLVKRTGEKVFLECVQDMDHENMFWYRQDPGLGLRLIYFSYDVKMKEKGDIPEGYSVSREKKERFSLILESASTNQTSMYLCASSPQGGEQYFGPGTRLTVT.

The CDR3 bases are TGTGCCAGCAGCTCTGGGGGGACGAAAACCGGGCAGTACTTC. Protein sequence: CASSSGGTKTGQYF. The chain links TRBV2 to TRBJ2-7, with a weak D call TRBD2 (6 bases). The germline V gene has CDR1 SNHLY and CDR2 FYNNEI. CDR3 size: 14 residues. Between the trimmed V and J ends, which lost 6 bases and 9 bases, there was a span of 21 bases.

This clonotype was seen at least ten times. The CDR3 nucleotides read TGTGCCAGCAGTCCCCTGGACAGGATGAACACTGAAGCTTTCTTT. Translated: CASSPLDRMNTEAFF. The chain carries TRBV12-3 or TRBV12-4 and TRBJ1-1, with TRBD1 identical over 7 bases. CDR3 size: 15 residues. The V gene end was trimmed by 5 bases and the J gene end by 0 bases; junction bases not matched to a gene: 6.

This clonotype was counted between two and nine times. The rearrangement joins TRBV7-2 to TRBJ2-7; 8 bases are a match to TRBD2. Trimming took 1 base from V and 4 from J; bases not matched to a gene: 6. The length of the CDR3 is 15 residues. The V gene's germline CDR1 is SGHTA and CDR2 FQGNSA. CDR3 DNA sequence: TGTGCCAGCAGCTTAGTCGCAGCGGGGGAATACGAGCAGTACTTC. Protein product: CASSLVAAGEYEQYF.